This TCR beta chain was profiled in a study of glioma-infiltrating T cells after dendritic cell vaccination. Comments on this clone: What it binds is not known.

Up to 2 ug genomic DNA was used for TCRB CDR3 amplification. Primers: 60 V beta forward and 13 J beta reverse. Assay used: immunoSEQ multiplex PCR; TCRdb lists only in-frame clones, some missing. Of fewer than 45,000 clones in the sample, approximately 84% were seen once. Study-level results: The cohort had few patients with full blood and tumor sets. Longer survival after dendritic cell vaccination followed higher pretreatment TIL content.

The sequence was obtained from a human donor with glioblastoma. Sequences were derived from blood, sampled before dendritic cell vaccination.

The CDR3 DNA is TGTGCCAGCAGTGATCGAGCGGGGGCCGCGTACAATGAGCAGTTCTTC. Amino acids: CASSDRAGAAYNEQFF. The rearrangement joins TRBV6-4 to TRBJ2-1, with 8 bases that match TRBD2. The ends lost 3 bases at V and 4 bases at J; junction bases unmatched: 8. Germline V gives CDR1 MRHNA, CDR2 SNTAGT. This CDR3 has 16 residues.